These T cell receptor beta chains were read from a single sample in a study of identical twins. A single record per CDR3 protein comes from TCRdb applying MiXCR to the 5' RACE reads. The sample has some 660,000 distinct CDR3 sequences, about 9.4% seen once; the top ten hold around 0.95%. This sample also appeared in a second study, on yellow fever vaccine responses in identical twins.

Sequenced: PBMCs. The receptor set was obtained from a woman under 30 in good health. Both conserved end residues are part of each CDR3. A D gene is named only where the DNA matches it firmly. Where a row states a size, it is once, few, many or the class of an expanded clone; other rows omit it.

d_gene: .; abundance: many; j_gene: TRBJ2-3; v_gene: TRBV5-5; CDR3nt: TGTGCCAGCAGCTCCAGGTGGACCTCTTTCACAGATACGCAGTATTTT; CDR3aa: CASSSRWTSFTDTQYF
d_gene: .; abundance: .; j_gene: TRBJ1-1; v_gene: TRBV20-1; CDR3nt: TGCAGTGCTAGAGACGGACGGTTGAACACTGAAGCTTTCTTT; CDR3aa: CSARDGRLNTEAFF
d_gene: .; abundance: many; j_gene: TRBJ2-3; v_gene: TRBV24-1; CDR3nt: TGTGCCACCAGGGCCTTCCCCACTTTATCGTTCACAGATACGCAGTATTTT; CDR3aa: CATRAFPTLSFTDTQYF
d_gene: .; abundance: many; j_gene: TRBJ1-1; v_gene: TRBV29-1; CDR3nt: TGCAGCGTTGAAGAGCAAAGGGGGGCTGAAGCTTTCTTT; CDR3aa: CSVEEQRGAEAFF
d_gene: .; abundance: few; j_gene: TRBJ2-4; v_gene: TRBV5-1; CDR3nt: TGCGCCAGCAGCCCCCCCCTTAACGTAGCCAAAAACATTCAGTACTTC; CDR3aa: CASSPPLNVAKNIQYF
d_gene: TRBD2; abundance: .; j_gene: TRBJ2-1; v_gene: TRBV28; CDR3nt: TGTGCCAGCAGTTATAGCGGCCTAGCGGGAGGAAATGAGCAGTTCTTC; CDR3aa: CASSYSGLAGGNEQFF
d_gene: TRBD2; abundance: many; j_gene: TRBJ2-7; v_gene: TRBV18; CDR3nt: TGTGCCAGCTCACCGCTTGGGGGGGGGTACGAGCAGTACTTC; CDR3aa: CASSPLGGGYEQYF
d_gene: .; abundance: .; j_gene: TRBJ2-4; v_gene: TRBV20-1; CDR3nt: TGCAGTGCTAGAGATCCCGGCCCCCGGGCCAAAAACATTCAGTACTTC; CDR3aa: CSARDPGPRAKNIQYF
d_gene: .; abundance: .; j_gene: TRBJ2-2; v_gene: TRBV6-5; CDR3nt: TGTGCCAGCAAGTATACCGGGGAGCTGTTTTTT; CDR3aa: CASKYTGELFF
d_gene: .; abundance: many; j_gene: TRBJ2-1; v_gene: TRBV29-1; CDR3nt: TGCAGCGTTGGACTAGGGTACGACAATGAGCAGTTCTTC; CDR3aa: CSVGLGYDNEQFF